This note documents a single T cell receptor (beta chain) sequence. Its cognate antigen is unknown. Clones were read by immunoSEQ multiplex PCR, and TCRdb kept only the in-frame ones, dropping some. Here the sample spans roughly 90,000 clones, about 85% being singletons. The data are from a study of OX40 agonist ivuxolimab in advanced cancers. Study in general: Ivuxolimab, which is an agonistic anti-OX40 (CD134) antibody, was administered to the patients. The patients received ivuxolimab by intravenous route every 2 weeks at 0.01 to 10 mg/kg. Study-level findings and limits: Average numbers of expanded clones were greater in CD8+ T cells than in CD4+.

The CDR3 covers 16 residues. V lost 0 bases, J lost 1 base, and 13 bases lay in between. The germline V gene encodes CDR1 LGHNA and CDR2 YSLEER. The material sequenced was CD4+ or CD8+ T cells sorted from blood, taken in a trial of the OX40 agonist ivuxolimab. The rearrangement links TRBV4-3 to TRBJ2-7; D is unresolved. The receptor was derived from an adult with an advanced solid tumor such as melanoma, head and neck, liver or kidney cancer. The CDR3 here is CASSQDFTSDSYEQYF. Written as DNA, the CDR3 is TGCGCCAGCAGCCAAGATTTCACGAGCGATTCCTACGAGCAGTACTTC.